These T cell receptor beta chains were read from a single sample in a study of T-cell memory formation after mild COVID-19. MiXCR was run by TCRdb on the 5' RACE reads, yielding one entry per CDR3 protein. In the table there are more than 350,000 distinct CDR3 sequences, around a fifth of which are singletons. Specimen: PBMCs or a T cell subset sorted from them (not recorded which). These receptors were obtained from an adult woman who had mild COVID-19 (a few samples of this study predate the infection). Cell type and time point are not known. The CDR3 runs from the conserved cysteine through the conserved F or W. Fields, in order: J gene, D gene, CDR3 length, V gene, clone size, CDR3 protein, CDR3 DNA. The D gene is left open where the match is weak. Some rows mark clone size as missing; the rest say once, few, many or name a class of expanded clone.

>TRBJ1-5|-|14|TRBV20-1|-
CSARVSGGNQPQHF
TGCAGTGCTAGGGTCTCTGGAGGCAATCAGCCCCAGCATTTT
>TRBJ1-1|-|11|TRBV29-1|-
CSSDRNTEAFF
TGCAGTTCGGACAGAAACACTGAAGCTTTCTTT
>TRBJ2-2|-|15|TRBV5-6|few
CASSPFTAPSGELFF
TGTGCCAGCAGCCCGTTTACCGCCCCCTCCGGGGAGCTGTTTTTT
>TRBJ2-7|TRBD1|13|TRBV20-1|-
CSAGTGGSYEQYF
TGCAGTGCCGGGACAGGGGGAAGCTACGAGCAGTACTTC
>TRBJ2-2|-|18|TRBV6-2/TRBV6-3|-
CASSSLSSGIAITGELFF
TGTGCCAGCAGTTCGCTCTCTTCCGGGATCGCAATCACCGGGGAGCTGTTTTTT
>TRBJ2-7|TRBD1|14|TRBV7-9|-
CASSLGQPGHEQYF
TGTGCCAGCAGCTTGGGACAGCCGGGGCACGAGCAGTACTTC
>TRBJ2-1|-|17|TRBV7-9|few
CASSLAIRLTSYNEQFF
TGTGCCAGCAGCTTAGCGATTAGACTTACCTCCTACAATGAGCAGTTCTTC
>TRBJ1-2|-|15|TRBV2|-
CASSEGQEANYGYTF
TGTGCCAGCAGTGAAGGACAGGAAGCTAACTATGGCTACACCTTC
>TRBJ2-7|TRBD1|13|TRBV30|few
CACPGQGYYEQYF
TGTGCCTGCCCGGGACAGGGGTACTACGAGCAGTACTTC
>TRBJ1-2|-|13|TRBV20-1|-
CSARGTANYGYTF
TGCAGTGCTAGAGGCACGGCCAACTATGGCTACACCTTC
>TRBJ2-3|-|15|TRBV15|-
CATSRVRGRADTQYF
TGTGCCACCAGCAGAGTGAGGGGGAGAGCAGATACGCAGTATTTT
>TRBJ2-7|TRBD1|14|TRBV7-9|many
CASSLAGTVYEQYF
TGTGCCAGCAGCTTAGCTGGGACAGTCTACGAGCAGTACTTC
>TRBJ2-3|-|12|TRBV3-1|few
CASSPNSDTQYF
TGTGCCAGCAGCCCGAACTCAGATACGCAGTATTTT
>TRBJ2-1|TRBD1|16|TRBV4-3|-
CASSQDGTGTYNEQFF
TGCGCCAGCAGCCAAGATGGGACAGGGACCTACAATGAGCAGTTCTTC
>TRBJ2-1|-|16|TRBV7-8|few
CASSLARSGLYNEQFF
TGTGCCAGCAGCTTAGCACGTAGCGGACTATACAATGAGCAGTTCTTC
>TRBJ1-5|-|13|TRBV24-1|many
CATSVGNNQPQHF
TGTGCCACCAGTGTAGGGAATAATCAGCCCCAGCATTTT
>TRBJ2-7|-|12|TRBV14|few
CASRANSYEQYF
TGTGCCAGCCGGGCAAATTCCTACGAGCAGTACTTC
>TRBJ1-2|TRBD1|13|TRBV6-1|-
CARGNGQGYGYTF
TGTGCCCGAGGAAACGGACAGGGCTATGGCTACACCTTC
>TRBJ1-5|-|12|TRBV12-3/TRBV12-4|many
CASSPEPTTAHF
TGTGCCAGCAGTCCAGAACCCACGACAGCGCATTTT
>TRBJ1-4|-|12|TRBV5-1|few
CASSPEGEKLFF
TGCGCCAGCAGCCCCGAGGGGGAAAAACTGTTTTTT
>TRBJ2-3|TRBD2|16|TRBV7-2|-
CASSLGSGRATDTQYF
TGTGCCAGCAGCTTAGGTAGCGGGAGGGCCACAGATACGCAGTATTTT
>TRBJ1-2|-|17|TRBV5-1|few
CASSSGTLALHVYGYTF
TGCGCCAGCAGCAGCGGGACACTCGCTTTACACGTCTATGGCTACACCTTC
>TRBJ2-1|-|17|TRBV4-1|-
CASSQAPARARDNEQFF
TGCGCCAGCAGCCAAGCCCCTGCTAGAGCGCGGGACAATGAGCAGTTCTTC
>TRBJ1-1|TRBD1|16|TRBV30|-
CAWSRIRQGEGTEAFF
TGTGCCTGGAGTAGGATCCGACAGGGTGAGGGCACTGAAGCTTTCTTT
>TRBJ1-1|TRBD1|12|TRBV30|-
CAWDRDTTEAFF
TGTGCCTGGGACAGGGACACCACTGAAGCTTTCTTT
>TRBJ2-3|-|13|TRBV12-3/TRBV12-4|once
CASSLLHTDTQYF
TGTGCCAGCAGTTTACTTCACACAGATACGCAGTATTTT
>TRBJ1-4|-|16|TRBV4-2|-
CASSPAWGATNEKLFF
TGTGCCAGCAGCCCCGCTTGGGGTGCAACTAATGAAAAACTGTTTTTT